The next 19 T cell receptor beta chains were all read from a single sample in a study of T-cell reconstitution after alpha-beta-depleted transplantation in children. Researchers prepared the TCRbeta library using unique molecular identifiers, the study reports. Via MiXCR, TCRdb re-called the PCR reads, giving one row per CDR3 protein. The sample holds roughly 300,000 distinct CDR3 sequences, over 9% seen once. This material consisted of PBMCs from the stem cell graft donor, taken from the stem cell graft. The receptors derive from a human donor who donated a stem cell graft to a child with acute lymphoblastic leukemia.

In its sample, this clonotype was seen a few times. The J gene is TRBJ2-7, the V gene TRBV18; tentative D call: TRBD1 (5 bases). Trimming pared 0 bases from V and 1 base from J, leaving 10 bases between. The CDR3 consists of 15 residues. The germline V gene has CDR1 KGHSH and CDR2 LQKENI. The CDR3 spells CASSPPHDRSYEQYF. In nucleotides, the CDR3 is TGTGCCAGCTCACCACCTCACGACAGATCCTACGAGCAGTACTTC.

This clonotype has a handful of counts. V and J are TRBV5-6 and TRBJ2-1; 7 nucleotides line up with TRBD2. Germline V gives CDR1 SGHDT, CDR2 YYEEEE. V lost 2 bases to trimming and J lost 6 bases; unmatched junction nucleotides: 2. The CDR3 covers 13 residues. The CDR3 nucleotides read TGTGCCAGCAGCTTTGGGACTATCAATGAGCAGTTCTTC. Translated: CASSFGTINEQFF.

CDR3: CASGIGGQYNEQFF. The CDR3 bases are TGTGCCAGCGGCATTGGCGGCCAATACAATGAGCAGTTCTTC. This rearrangement joins TRBV12-3 or TRBV12-4 to TRBJ2-1; D not resolved. Trimming removed 8 bases at V and 4 bases at J, with 15 bases between. This CDR3 has 14 residues.

The chain uses TRBV4-1 and TRBJ2-7; 12 positions agree with TRBD2. Germline lookup yields CDR1 MGHRA and CDR2 YSYEKL. CDR3 length: 17 residues. V trimming: 1 base; J trimming: 3 bases; junction bases outside the gene matches: 7. The CDR3 sequence: CASSQGLWTSGDYEQYF. In DNA form, the CDR3 reads TGCGCCAGCAGCCAAGGACTCTGGACTAGCGGGGACTACGAGCAGTACTTC.

The table lists this clonotype with a few counts. V gene TRBV28 combines with J gene TRBJ2-7; 8 bases are shared with TRBD1. Unmatched junction bases numbered 15, after V lost 5 bases and J lost 6 bases. CDR1 MDHEN and CDR2 SYDVKM come from the germline V gene. The CDR3 sequence is 16 residues long. The CDR3 DNA reads TGTGCCAGCAGTGCCCCTCCGGGACAGGAATTTGGCGAGCAGTACTTC. This gives the protein CASSAPPGQEFGEQYF.

This clonotype was seen a handful of times. J is TRBJ2-3 and V is TRBV4-3; 9 bases map to TRBD2. This CDR3 spans 18 amino acids. From germline, CDR1 is LGHNA and CDR2 YSLEER. Unmatched junction bases numbered 9, after V lost 0 bases and J lost 2 bases. The CDR3 nucleotides are TGCGCCAGCAGCCAAGAGGGGTATAGCGGGAGACCCACAGATACGCAGTATTTT. It specifies CASSQEGYSGRPTDTQYF.

V is TRBV7-9 and J is TRBJ2-1; 13 bases are a match to TRBD2. J was trimmed by 2 bases and V by 5 bases; bases with no gene match: 3. CDR3 length: 16 residues. In germline, CDR1 is SEHNR, CDR2 FQNEAQ (reference sequence). The CDR3 bases are TGTGCCAGCAGCCATGGGACTAGCGGGGCCTACAATGAGCAGTTCTTC. Translating it yields CASSHGTSGAYNEQFF.

This clonotype was seen a handful of times. V is TRBV29-1 and J is TRBJ1-1; D uncertain. CDR1 SQVTM and CDR2 ANQGSEA come from the germline V gene. This CDR3 has 13 amino acids. V was cut by 4 bases and J by 1 base, with 10 bases left in between. This CDR3 is CSVGRRQNTEAFF. The CDR3 DNA sequence: TGCAGCGTTGGAAGGAGACAGAACACTGAAGCTTTCTTT.

This clonotype came up many times. This sequence joins TRBV7-2 and TRBJ2-3, with 8 positions matching TRBD2. The V and J ends lost 1 base and 6 bases, in that order; junction bases with no gene match: 9. This CDR3 has 16 residues. Germline loops: CDR1 SGHTA, CDR2 FQGNSA. CDR3 coding DNA: TGTGCCAGCAGCTTAGGGGGGACTAGGGGCGCCGATACGCAGTATTTT. Its translation is CASSLGGTRGADTQYF.

This clonotype was picked up many times. This rearrangement joins TRBV27 to TRBJ1-2, with a possible D match to TRBD1 (6 bases). V was pared by 6 bases and J by 8 bases, with 16 bases between. CDR1 and CDR2 from the germline V gene are MNHEY and SMNVEV (reference sequence). The CDR3 has 13 residues. The CDR3: CASSPTGRKGYTF. In DNA, the CDR3 is TGTGCCAGCAGCCCTACAGGGCGAAAGGGCTACACCTTC.

This clonotype was picked up many times. The chain carries TRBV5-1 and TRBJ2-4; 10 nucleotides line up with TRBD2. The germline V gene encodes CDR1 SGHRS and CDR2 YFSETQ. Germline trimming cut 4 bases from V and 7 bases from J; bases unmatched to any gene: 8. The CDR3 has 15 residues. The CDR3 DNA sequence: TGCGCCAGCAGCGTGGACCTAGCGGGAGCCAACATTCAGTACTTC. Translated: CASSVDLAGANIQYF.

This clonotype has more than one count but fewer than ten. J is TRBJ2-1 and V is TRBV3-1, with 10 bases matching TRBD1. Trimming removed 3 bases from V and 7 bases from J; junction bases left unmatched: 6. Germline V gene lookup returns CDR1 LGHDT and CDR2 YNNKEL (reference sequence). This CDR3 has 15 amino acids. Written as DNA, the CDR3 is TGTGCCAGCAGCCACCGGGACAGGGGATGGAATGAGCAGTTCTTC. This codes for CASSHRDRGWNEQFF.

This clonotype turned up a few times. V and J are TRBV7-2 and TRBJ2-3, with D tentatively TRBD1 or TRBD2 (5 bases each). Germline loops: CDR1 SGHTA, CDR2 FQGNSA. The V end lost 4 bases, the J end lost 3 bases, and 17 bases lay between the germline ends. The length of the CDR3 is 16 residues. CDR3 coding DNA: TGTGCCAGCAGCTCCTGGACCGGGAAGGGGACAGATACGCAGTATTTT. Translation gives CASSSWTGKGTDTQYF.

The V gene is TRBV7-2, the J gene TRBJ2-7; 9 nucleotides align to TRBD1. This CDR3 has 13 amino acids. With V trimmed by 5 bases and J by 12 bases, 11 bases remained unmatched. Per the germline V gene, CDR1 is SGHTA and CDR2 is FQGNSA. CDR3 in DNA: TGTGCCAGCAGCCCGGCGGGGACAGGGCTTCCGTACTTC. Amino acids: CASSPAGTGLPYF. Variable domain in full (rest from reference TRBV7-2 and TRBJ2-7): GAGVSQSPSNKVTEKGKDVELRCDPISGHTALYWYRQSLGQGLEFLIYFQGNSAPDKSGLPSDRFSAERTGGSVSTLTIQRTQQEDSAVYLCASSPAGTGLPYFGPGTRLTVT.

This clonotype was detected many times. The CDR3 loop reads CASSSDGNGYTF. The CDR3, as DNA: TGTGCCAGCAGTTCTGACGGAAATGGCTACACCTTC. The chain combines TRBV28 with TRBJ1-2; no definite D call. The CDR3 sequence is 12 residues long. CDR1 is MDHEN, CDR2 SYDVKM, per germline. Trimming stripped 4 bases from V and 6 bases from J, with 9 bases between.

The chain links TRBV7-2 to TRBJ1-4; D might be TRBD1 (5 bases). This CDR3 contains 13 residues. V lost 5 bases and J 8 bases, leaving 12 bases between the germline ends. The germline V gene has CDR1 SGHTA and CDR2 FQGNSA. CDR3 DNA: TGTGCCAGCAGCAGGACATTCAGAGAAAAACTGTTTTTT. Its translation is CASSRTFREKLFF. The full variable domain, rest sourced from reference TRBV7-2 and TRBJ1-4, is GAGVSQSPSNKVTEKGKDVELRCDPISGHTALYWYRQSLGQGLEFLIYFQGNSAPDKSGLPSDRFSAERTGGSVSTLTIQRTQQEDSAVYLCASSRTFREKLFFGSGTQLSVL.

This clonotype was counted many times. V is TRBV4-1 and J is TRBJ2-2; 7 nucleotides match TRBD1. The CDR3 totals 15 residues. The V gene end was trimmed by 5 bases and the J gene end by 6 bases; junction bases not matched to a gene: 9. Germline CDR1 and CDR2: MGHRA and YSYEKL. The CDR3 region has the DNA TGCGCCAGCAGCAAGAGTGACAGGGTCGCCGGGGAGCTGTTTTTT. Its translation: CASSKSDRVAGELFF.

J is TRBJ2-1 and V is TRBV9; a possible D gene is TRBD1 (6 bases). Per germline, CDR1 SGDLS and CDR2 YYNGEE. There are 16 residues in the CDR3. V lost 0 bases, J lost 0 bases, and 10 bases lay in between. In DNA, the CDR3 is TGTGCCAGCAGCGTAGGCAGGGGACCCTCCTACAATGAGCAGTTCTTC. Translation gives CASSVGRGPSYNEQFF.

The gene calls are TRBV24-1 and TRBJ2-5, with D tentatively TRBD1 (6 bases). V dropped 2 bases and J dropped 2 bases, with 29 bases sitting between them. The CDR3 loop spans 21 amino acids. Germline CDR1 and CDR2: KGHDR and SFDVKD. The CDR3 coding sequence is TGTGCCACCAGTGATTCCCAAGAGGGGGATAGGGCTTACACAGATCAAGAGACCCAGTACTTC. Its protein is CATSDSQEGDRAYTDQETQYF.